This T cell receptor (beta chain) is from a study of shared clonotypes between healthy human individuals (dated by TCRdb to about 2020). For context, the study as a whole: The cohort comprised two women and three men aged 18 to 49 years. Per donor, three plates each were used for CD4 naive and CD4 memory, two for CD8 naive, and one for CD8 memory. The study deeply sequenced blood TCR repertoires of roughly five healthy adults to estimate repertoire size and the extent of clonotype sharing between individuals. Different laboratories and diverse techniques were used to prepare libraries and sequence TCR repertoires, to increase sequencing depth and limit assay-specific biases. Each donor's leukapheresis produced roughly between roughly 0.85 and 10 billion PBMCs.

Donors were healthy HIV-negative adults with no recently reported acute infections or vaccinations. All donors were Caucasian adults living in Nashville, Tennessee, USA. CD4+ T cells were enriched through magnetic negative selection, after which naive cells were positively selected on CD45RA and the remaining negative fraction served as the memory subset. Blood was collected by leukapheresis, and PBMCs were isolated by Ficoll-Histopaque density gradient centrifugation and then cryopreserved in liquid nitrogen vapor phase. Analytical flow cytometry was used to check the purity and quantity of every magnetically sorted T cell population. Each sorted fraction had its genomic DNA isolated and then quantified by UV absorbance on a Nanodrop 2000c. The paper's findings and limits, for the study overall: Approximately 5% of naive CD4, 3.5% of naive CD8, 2.3% of memory CD4, and 0.4% of memory CD8 clonotypes were shared across several donors. Pairwise subsampling led to the expectation that sequencing depth would affect the degree of clonotype sharing among donors. Naive subsets generally had larger estimated clonotype richness than memory subsets. Sampling was restricted to blood, and TCR repertoires in tissue are likely to differ from TCR repertoires in blood. The small number of donors limited the genetic and exposure-history diversity represented. Rarefaction of sorted-subset datasets indicated incomplete sequencing despite the large sequencing depth. Clonotypes shared by all four sorted-subset donors showed higher generation probabilities than non-shared clonotypes.

TCR CDR3 regions were amplified from genomic DNA by multiplex PCR using the deep immunoSEQ assay. Extracted genomic DNA from each cell subset was spread evenly across all wells of several immunoSEQ 96-well plates, with each plate serving as a replicate. For sorted subsets, 200 to 250 ng of genomic DNA, equivalent to some 33,000 T cell genomes, went into each replicate PCR. Purified libraries were quantified with a Qubit 3.0 fluorometer, sized on a Bioanalyzer 2100, and re-quantified with the KAPA Library Quantification kit. Each immunoSEQ 96-well plate was sequenced on its own single-read 150-cycle Illumina NextSeq 550 flow cell. On the authors' methods: Because only junctional sequences without quality scores were contained in the immunoSEQ output, filtering matching that applied to full-length reads could not be performed. To assign V/J genes and CDR3, sequences were annotated against IMGT germline references using PyIR, a Python wrapper for IgBLAST v1.9. Any read was removed if the V/J assignment was weak (E-value above 1e-6), the CDR3 was missing, or the read contained stop codons, out-of-frame junctions, or ambiguous translated residues. V3J clonotypes were defined as sequences sharing an identical inferred V gene, J gene, and CDR3 amino acid sequence. Percentage overlap between repertoires was computed as shared unique clonotypes divided by the size of the smaller repertoire. Three approaches were used to assess repertoire richness: RTK rarefaction, the Chao1 estimator, and Recon v2.1 estimates of unobserved clonotypes. Generation probabilities for all TCRbeta clonotypes obtained by the gDNA method from a handful of donors were computed using OLGA. As stored in TCRdb, this immuneACCESS dataset retains in-frame rearrangements with V and J assigned. A fraction of the clones does not appear; measured against another copy, unresolved V genes explain less than half of the discrepancy, and the remainder lacks a known reason. V, J and clone size were drawn from that table, and D and trimming were deduced from the DNA. Counted in this sample were about 730,000 clones; 55% to 80% of them appeared once. The ten largest clonotypes hold around 1.8% of the sample.

The germline V gene gives CDR1 as SGHRS and CDR2 as YFSETQ. V is pruned by 3 bases and J by 4 bases, leaving 12 bases of the junction without a gene match. The CDR3 holds 19 amino acids from the cysteine to the phenylalanine. Only the CDR3 part of the read is kept: 57 bases, read in frame from the first base. In its sample, this clone was seen many times. This receptor's antigen is unknown. Base qualities were left out, and no much larger clone turns up one base away. The chain is made from TRBV5-1 and TRBJ2-3; TRBD2 fits 15 bases in the junction. This TCR was recovered from a woman in her twenties or thirties in good health. The sample was memory CD4+ T cells sorted from blood. The sample's cell subset or site label, decoded: CD45RA-negative fraction. The sequence in DNA is TGCGCCAGCAGCTCGAGACCGGGACTAGCGGGAGGAGGGTCAGATACGCAGTATTTT. Translated, this gives CASSSRPGLAGGGSDTQYF.